These 21 T cell receptor beta chains were all obtained from the same sample, sequenced in a study of shared clonotypes between healthy human individuals (dated by TCRdb to about 2020). For the CD8 naive samples, CD45RO-negative cells were positively selected for CCR7, yielding a CD45RA+CCR7+ population from which TemRA cells were excluded. Library prep was done by the immunoSEQ multiplex PCR assay. This immuneACCESS table, as held by TCRdb, lists in-frame sequences with V and J called but not all clones. Of the missing ones, under half trace to an unresolved V gene in checked studies; the others have no known cause. Counted in this sample were 2 million to 2.5 million clones; roughly 91% of them appeared once. The ten largest clones capture about 1.5% of the sample. Sequencing used naive CD8+ T cells from PBMCs. Read against the paper, the sample's cell subset or site label means: CD45RA+CCR7+. These receptors all stem from a man aged 18 to 35 in good health. Some clones in this sample may be carry-over from other donors' samples.

The chain links TRBV2 to TRBJ2-7, with a possible D match to TRBD2 (6 bases). The length of the CDR3 is 15 residues. CDR1 and CDR2 from the germline V gene are SNHLY and FYNNEI. The V gene lost 6 bases and the J gene lost 3 bases, with 18 bases spanning the gap. In DNA, the CDR3 is TGTGCCAGCAGGGATAAATCCGGGACTCACTACGAGCAGTACTTC. Protein: CASRDKSGTHYEQYF.

The rearrangement links TRBV27 to TRBJ2-1, with 7 bases matching TRBD1. V was pared by 5 bases and J by 7 bases, with 8 bases of the junction left unmatched. From germline, CDR1 is MNHEY and CDR2 SMNVEV (reference sequence). The CDR3 has 14 amino acids. Written as DNA, the CDR3 is TGTGCCAGCAGTACCGTCCCGGGACAGAATGAGCAGTTCTTC. This translates into CASSTVPGQNEQFF.

This clone was seen only once. In the same sample, other DNA sequences code for this CDR3. This sequence joins TRBV2 and TRBJ2-7; TRBD2 agrees at 13 bases. Germline V CDR1 and CDR2: SNHLY, FYNNEI. V shed 8 bases and J 3 bases; nucleotides not matched to a gene: 4. The CDR3 has 14 residues. CDR3 loop: CASSWTSGSYEQYF. The CDR3 DNA sequence: TGTGCCAGCTCTTGGACTAGCGGGAGCTACGAGCAGTACTTC.

This clone was found once. This chain uses TRBV7-3 with TRBJ2-1; the D gene is possibly TRBD1 (6 bases). V gave up 2 bases and J gave up 9 bases, with 11 bases separating them. Germline V CDR1 and CDR2: SGHTA, FQGTGA. The CDR3 is 13 residues long. The CDR3 reads CASSLEEGVEQFF. The CDR3, as DNA: TGTGCCAGCAGCTTAGAAGAGGGGGTTGAGCAGTTCTTC.

This chain uses TRBV19 with TRBJ2-5; tentatively, D is TRBD1 (5 bases). The CDR3 has 18 amino acids. The germline gives CDR1 LNHDA, CDR2 SQIVND (reference sequence). V lost 1 base to trimming and J lost 1 base, with 19 bases between them. The CDR3, as DNA: TGTGCCAGTAGTATAGTGGGGCCCTCACACCGCGGCCAAGAGACCCAGTACTTC. The encoded protein is CASSIVGPSHRGQETQYF.

Concerning this clone: Other DNA sequences from this sample encode an identical CDR3 as well. The rearrangement joins TRBV5-6 to TRBJ1-2, with 11 nucleotides matching TRBD1. Germline trimming cut 0 bases from V and 8 bases from J; bases unmatched to any gene: 6. Germline V gives CDR1 SGHDT, CDR2 YYEEEE. CDR3 length equals 15 residues. CDR3 nucleotides: TGTGCCAGCAGCTTGGTAGGGGGACAGGGGGACGGCTACACCTTC. Translation gives CASSLVGGQGDGYTF.

This CDR3 is CASSLQRDNTGELFF. CDR3 nucleotides: TGTGCCAGCAGTTTACAGCGGGATAACACCGGGGAGCTGTTTTTT. J is TRBJ2-2 and V is TRBV28; 7 bases fit TRBD2. The V gene's germline CDR1 is MDHEN and CDR2 SYDVKM. CDR3 length equals 15 residues. With V trimmed by 2 bases and J by 2 bases, 2 bases remained unmatched.

The genes are TRBV7-7 and TRBJ2-2; D is perhaps TRBD2 (6 bases). V was clipped by 1 base and J by 4 bases, with 13 bases between them. This CDR3 is built from 16 residues. Germline assignment: CDR1 SSHAT and CDR2 FNYEAQ (reference sequence). The CDR3 loop is CASSLDRDLGTGELFF. The CDR3 DNA sequence: TGTGCCAGCAGCTTAGACCGGGACTTAGGCACCGGGGAGCTGTTTTTT.

V usage is TRBV4-3 and J usage is TRBJ2-7, with D uncertain. Trimming cost V 0 bases and J 2 bases, with 5 bases left between them. Germline V gene sequence: CDR1 LGHNA, CDR2 YSLEER. The CDR3 runs 13 residues. The CDR3: CASSQDHPYEQYF. The CDR3, as DNA: TGCGCCAGCAGCCAAGACCATCCCTACGAGCAGTACTTC.

Here the CDR3 reads CASSLLRPEGISGELFF. The CDR3 DNA sequence: TGTGCCAGCAGTTTATTACGCCCGGAGGGTATATCCGGGGAGCTGTTTTTT. V and J are TRBV27 and TRBJ2-2, with D possibly matching TRBD2 (6 bases). With 1 base removed from V and 6 bases from J, the gap between germline ends came to 18 bases. CDR1 and CDR2 from the germline V gene are MNHEY and SMNVEV (reference sequence). This CDR3 has 17 residues.

This chain uses TRBV28 with TRBJ2-1; perhaps TRBD2 as D (6 bases). Per the germline V gene, CDR1 is MDHEN and CDR2 is SYDVKM. Deletions cut 10 bases from V and 6 bases from J, with 19 bases between. The CDR3 has 14 amino acids. The CDR3 spells CATLTWAGPNEQFF. For the CDR3, the DNA is TGTGCCACCCTAACCTGGGCGGGGCCCAATGAGCAGTTCTTC.

The chain couples TRBV4-1 to TRBJ2-5; TRBD2 matches at 9 bases. The CDR3 has 16 residues. The V segment lost 0 bases and the J segment 5 bases; nucleotides outside the gene matches: 7. Germline CDR1 and CDR2: MGHRA and YSYEKL. The CDR3 reads CASSQETGLALETQYF. In DNA, the CDR3 is TGCGCCAGCAGCCAAGAAACGGGACTAGCATTGGAGACCCAGTACTTC.

In this sample, this clone turned up once. This chain uses TRBV4-2 with TRBJ2-5; TRBD2 matches at 7 bases. From germline, CDR1 is LGHNA and CDR2 YNFKEQ. Trimming removed 3 bases from V and 2 bases from J; junction bases left unmatched: 9. This CDR3 spans 16 amino acids. The CDR3 reads CASSHWGGTEQETQYF. The CDR3 DNA is TGTGCCAGCAGCCATTGGGGGGGAACAGAGCAAGAGACCCAGTACTTC.

The chain couples TRBV7-9 to TRBJ2-3; tentatively, D is TRBD1 (6 bases). The V and J ends lost 7 bases and 2 bases respectively, with 16 bases between them. The CDR3 totals 15 residues. Germline V CDR1 and CDR2: SEHNR, FQNEAQ (reference sequence). As DNA, the CDR3 is TGTGCCAGCAAGGCCCGGACAGATCTCACAGATACGCAGTATTTT. Its protein is CASKARTDLTDTQYF.

This chain connects TRBV10-3 to TRBJ1-1, with D uncertain. The length of the CDR3 is 16 residues. The ends were cut back, 2 bases at V and 0 bases at J, with 13 bases in the middle. The germline gives CDR1 ENHRY, CDR2 SYGVKD. In nucleotides, the CDR3 is TGTGCCATCAGTGAGCCGCCGGGTCCGCTGAACACTGAAGCTTTCTTT. Translating gives CAISEPPGPLNTEAFF.

This rearrangement joins TRBV7-9 to TRBJ2-5; D is ambiguous. TRBJ2-7 explains the end of the DNA better; the J call may be wrong. This CDR3 contains 13 residues. The germline gives CDR1 SEHNR, CDR2 FQNEAQ (reference sequence). The CDR3 nucleotides read TGTGCCAGCAGCTTAGCTTCCTCCTACGAGCAGTACTTC. This gives the protein CASSLASSYEQYF.

The chain is built from TRBV4-1 and TRBJ1-4, with TRBD1 as a possible D gene (6 bases). With 0 bases removed from V and 8 bases from J, the gap between germline ends came to 13 bases. Germline V gene lookup returns CDR1 MGHRA and CDR2 YSYEKL. The CDR3 extends over 15 amino acids. CDR3 sequence: CASSQEGGPLEKLFF. CDR3 coding DNA: TGCGCCAGCAGCCAAGAGGGGGGCCCCTTGGAAAAACTGTTTTTT.

The chain uses TRBV5-4 and TRBJ2-2; 12 bases are shared with TRBD2. The J segment lost 1 base and the V segment lost 4 bases, leaving 2 bases of the junction unmatched. The CDR3 runs to 16 residues. Per germline, CDR1 SGHNT and CDR2 YYREEE (reference sequence). CDR3 sequence reads: CASSPGLAGNTGELFF. The CDR3 DNA reads as TGTGCCAGCAGCCCGGGACTAGCGGGGAACACCGGGGAGCTGTTTTTT.

This chain links TRBV19 with TRBJ1-2, with TRBD1 matching 8 bases. V shed 3 bases and J 3 bases; nucleotides not matched to a gene: 6. The CDR3 covers 15 residues. Germline V gene data show CDR1 as LNHDA and CDR2 as SQIVND (reference sequence). This CDR3 is CASSIAAGGHYGYTF. As DNA, the CDR3 is TGTGCCAGTAGTATCGCGGCAGGGGGCCACTATGGCTACACCTTC.

This chain links TRBV6-5 with TRBJ2-1; TRBD2 is a possible D gene (6 bases). The germline V gene has CDR1 MNHEY and CDR2 SVGAGI. The CDR3 runs to 14 residues. V lost 5 bases to trimming and J lost 7 bases, with 15 bases between them. CDR3 loop: CASSRSGESNEQFF. The CDR3 nucleotides read TGTGCCAGCAGTCGTTCGGGGGAGTCAAATGAGCAGTTCTTC.

The rearrangement uses TRBV27 and TRBJ2-7; TRBD1 matches 9 bases. Germline V CDR1 and CDR2: MNHEY, SMNVEV (reference sequence). The CDR3 covers 13 residues. Losses at the gene ends were 10 bases for V and 4 bases for J; bases not matched to a gene: 8. CDR3 loop: CATLGTGPYEQYF. The CDR3 region has the DNA TGTGCCACCCTCGGGACAGGGCCTTACGAGCAGTACTTC.